This TCR beta chain is from a study of T cells expressing NK-cell markers. Study context: All TCR beta repertoires analysed originated from sorted CD3+CD56+NKG2C+, CD3+CD56+NKG2C- and CD3+CD56-NKG2C+ T cells. Overall study findings and caveats: A range of about 1.0-8% of CD8+ T cells consisted of dominant NKG2C+ clonotypes in a handful of donors.

Scientists made TCR beta cDNA using 5'RACE template switching with UMIs. TCRdb reprocessed the 5' RACE reads and reports one entry per CDR3 protein, with no DNA. The table lists 500,000 to 600,000 distinct CDR3 sequences, with less than 4.5% in the top ten. CDR1 is SGHAT and CDR2 is FQNNGV in the germline V gene. This CDR3 has 14 amino acids. Comments on this clonotype: Antigen: not known.

This receptor was obtained from a man younger than 30 in good health. The genes are TRBV11-2 and TRBJ2-7; TCRdb designates TRBD1, a call that cannot be tested without DNA. Sequencing was carried out using blood T cells: a sorted CD56 or NKG2C T cell subset, CD4+ or CD8+ T cells, or bulk PBMC T cells (not recorded which). The CDR3 sequence is CASSTGRDEREQYF.